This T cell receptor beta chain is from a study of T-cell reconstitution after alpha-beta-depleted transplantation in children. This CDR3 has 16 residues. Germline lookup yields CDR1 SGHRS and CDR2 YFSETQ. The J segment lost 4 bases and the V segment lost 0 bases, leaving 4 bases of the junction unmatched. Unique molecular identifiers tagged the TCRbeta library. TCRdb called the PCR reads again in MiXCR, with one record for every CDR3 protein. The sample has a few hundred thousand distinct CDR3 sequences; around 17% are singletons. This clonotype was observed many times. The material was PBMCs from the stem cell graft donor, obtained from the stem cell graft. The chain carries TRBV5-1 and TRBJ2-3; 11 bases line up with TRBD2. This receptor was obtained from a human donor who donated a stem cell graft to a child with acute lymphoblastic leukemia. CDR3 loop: CASSLVLAGAADTQYF. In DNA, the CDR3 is TGCGCCAGCAGCTTGGTACTAGCGGGAGCGGCAGATACGCAGTATTTT. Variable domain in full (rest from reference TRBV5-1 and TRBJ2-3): KAGVTQTPRYLIKTRGQQVTLSCSPISGHRSVSWYQQTPGQGLQFLFEYFSETQRNKGNFPGRFSGRQFSNSRSEMNVSTLELGDSALYLCASSLVLAGAADTQYFGPGTRLTVL.